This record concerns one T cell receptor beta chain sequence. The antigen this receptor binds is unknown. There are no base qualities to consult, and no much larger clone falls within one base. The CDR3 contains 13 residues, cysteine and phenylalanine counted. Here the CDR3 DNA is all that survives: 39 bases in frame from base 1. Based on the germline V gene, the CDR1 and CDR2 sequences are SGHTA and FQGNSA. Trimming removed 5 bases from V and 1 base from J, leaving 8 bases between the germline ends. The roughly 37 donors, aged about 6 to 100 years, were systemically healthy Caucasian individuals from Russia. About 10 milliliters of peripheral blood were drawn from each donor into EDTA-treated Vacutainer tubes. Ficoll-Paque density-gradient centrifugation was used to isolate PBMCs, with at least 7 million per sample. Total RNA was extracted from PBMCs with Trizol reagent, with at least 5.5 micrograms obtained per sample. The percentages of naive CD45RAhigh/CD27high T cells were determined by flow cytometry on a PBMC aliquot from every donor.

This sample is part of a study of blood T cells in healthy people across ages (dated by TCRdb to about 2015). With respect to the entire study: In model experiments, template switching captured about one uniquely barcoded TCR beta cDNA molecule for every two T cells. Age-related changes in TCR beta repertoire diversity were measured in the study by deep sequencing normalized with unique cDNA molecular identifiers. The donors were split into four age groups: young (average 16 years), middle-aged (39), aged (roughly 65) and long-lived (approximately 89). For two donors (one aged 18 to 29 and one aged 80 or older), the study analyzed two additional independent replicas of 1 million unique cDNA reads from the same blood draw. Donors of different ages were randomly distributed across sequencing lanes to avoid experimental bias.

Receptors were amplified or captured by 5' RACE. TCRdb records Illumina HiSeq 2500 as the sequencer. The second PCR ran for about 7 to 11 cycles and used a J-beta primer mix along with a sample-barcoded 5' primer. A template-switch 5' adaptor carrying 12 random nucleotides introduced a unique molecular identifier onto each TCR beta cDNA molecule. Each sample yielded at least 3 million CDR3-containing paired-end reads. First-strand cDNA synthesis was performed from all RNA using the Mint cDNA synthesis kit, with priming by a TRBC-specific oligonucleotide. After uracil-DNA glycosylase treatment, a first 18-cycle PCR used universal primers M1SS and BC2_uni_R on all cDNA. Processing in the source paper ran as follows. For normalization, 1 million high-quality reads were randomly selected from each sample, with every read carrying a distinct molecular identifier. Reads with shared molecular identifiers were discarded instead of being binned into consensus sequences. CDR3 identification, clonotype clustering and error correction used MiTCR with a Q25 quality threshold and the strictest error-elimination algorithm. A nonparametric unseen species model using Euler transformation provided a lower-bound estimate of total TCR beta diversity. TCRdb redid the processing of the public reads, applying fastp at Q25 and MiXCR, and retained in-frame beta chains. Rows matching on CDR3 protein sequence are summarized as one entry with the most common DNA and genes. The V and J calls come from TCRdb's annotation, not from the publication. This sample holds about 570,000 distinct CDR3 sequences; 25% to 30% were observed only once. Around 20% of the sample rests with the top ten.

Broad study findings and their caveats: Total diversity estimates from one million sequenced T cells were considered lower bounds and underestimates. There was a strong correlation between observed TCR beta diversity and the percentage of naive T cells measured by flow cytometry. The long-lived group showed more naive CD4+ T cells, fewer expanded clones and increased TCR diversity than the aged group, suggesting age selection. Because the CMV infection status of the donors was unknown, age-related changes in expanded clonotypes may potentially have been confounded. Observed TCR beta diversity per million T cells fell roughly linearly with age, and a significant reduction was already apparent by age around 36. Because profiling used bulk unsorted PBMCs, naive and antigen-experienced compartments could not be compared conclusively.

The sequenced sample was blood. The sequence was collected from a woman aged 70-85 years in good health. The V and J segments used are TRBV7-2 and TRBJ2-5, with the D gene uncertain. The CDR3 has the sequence CASSQSTQETQYF. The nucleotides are TGTGCCAGCAGCCAGTCCACCCAAGAGACCCAGTACTTC. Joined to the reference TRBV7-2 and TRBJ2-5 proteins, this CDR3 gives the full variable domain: GAGVSQSPSNKVTEKGKDVELRCDPISGHTALYWYRQSLGQGLEFLIYFQGNSAPDKSGLPSDRFSAERTGGSVSTLTIQRTQQEDSAVYLCASSQSTQETQYFGPGTRLLVL.